This T cell receptor beta chain was retrieved from a study of PD-1 blockade in classical Hodgkin lymphoma. Whole-study context: A 3 mg/kg intravenous dose of nivolumab was received by patients every 2 weeks.

Of note for this clone: Its specificity is not known.

Method: immunoSEQ multiplex PCR; TCRdb's copy keeps in-frame clones and lacks some. The sample has about 17,000 clones, over 70% seen once. General study findings and limits: The diversity seen at baseline in complete responders resembled that of newly diagnosed patients.

Time point indicated: cycle 4 day 1 (C4D1), after five to seven weeks of nivolumab. Each patient experienced a relapse that followed autologous stem cell transplantation, and brentuximab vedotin exposure varied. Researchers report purifying CD4+ T cells from thawed PBMCs by magnetic negative selection. Complete response, partial response or progressive disease made up the best responses. Trimming took 4 bases from V and 2 from J; bases not matched to a gene: 9. The CDR3 extends over 17 amino acids. The germline gives CDR1 SEHNR, CDR2 FQNEAQ (reference sequence). Material: CD4+ T cells from blood, obtained before the fourth cycle of nivolumab. This chain uses TRBV7-9 with TRBJ2-5; 11 nucleotides agree with TRBD2. The source of this sequence is a human donor with classical Hodgkin lymphoma. In DNA, the CDR3 is TGTGCCAGCAGCTGGAGACCGGGACTAGCGGTTCAAGAGACCCAGTACTTC. It specifies CASSWRPGLAVQETQYF.